These 24 T cell receptor beta chains share one sample of origin, sequenced in a study of cytomegalovirus exposure and HLA in healthy donors. 13 Jbeta primers and 60 Vbeta primers were used for the PCR. Sequencing was performed with immunoSEQ multiplex PCR; in TCRdb, only in-frame clones are kept and a portion is missing. The data contain about 100,000 clones, 75% of them singletons. The material sequenced was PBMCs. The receptors come from a male donor in good health and CMV-seropositive.

This chain links TRBV11-2 with TRBJ1-2; D not certain. This CDR3 has 14 amino acids. The V end lost 6 bases, the J end lost 4 bases, and 15 bases lay between the germline ends. The V gene's germline CDR1 is SGHAT and CDR2 FQNNGV. The CDR3 coding sequence is TGTGCCAGCAGGGGGAGGGAAAGCCGCTATGGCTACACCTTC. This codes for CASRGRESRYGYTF. The whole variable domain, filled in from reference TRBV11-2 and TRBJ1-2, reads EAGVAQSPRYKIIEKRQSVAFWCNPISGHATLYWYQQILGQGPKLLIQFQNNGVVDDSQLPKDRFSAERLKGVDSTLKIQPAKLEDSAVYLCASRGRESRYGYTFGSGTRLTVV.

This clone was detected only once. The chain links TRBV4-2 to TRBJ1-5; D is undetermined. The CDR3 is 15 residues long. Germline V lookup: CDR1 LGHNA, CDR2 YNFKEQ. Trimming left V 5 bases short and J 0 bases short, with 11 bases between. The CDR3 here is CASSLAIDSNQPQHF. The CDR3 DNA sequence: TGTGCCAGCAGCTTAGCAATCGATAGCAATCAGCCCCAGCATTTT.

This chain uses TRBV6-5 with TRBJ1-2, with D possibly TRBD1 on 5 matching bases. Germline values: CDR1 MNHEY, CDR2 SVGAGI. The CDR3 runs 15 residues. The V end was cut by 5 bases, the J end by 2 bases, with 15 bases between. The CDR3 loop is CASSPGVSRNYGYTF. CDR3 nucleotides: TGTGCCAGCAGTCCGGGGGTCAGTCGAAACTATGGCTACACCTTC.

J is TRBJ1-1 and V is TRBV29-1; D may be TRBD1 (6 bases). Germline CDR1 and CDR2: SQVTM and ANQGSEA. This CDR3 has 13 residues. The V and J ends lost 6 bases and 4 bases respectively, with 15 bases between them. The CDR3 loop reads CSVSAGGATEAFF. The CDR3 DNA follows: TGCAGCGTCTCCGCGGGGGGGGCCACTGAAGCTTTCTTT. Full variable domain (missing parts from reference TRBV29-1 and TRBJ1-1): SAVISQKPSRDICQRGTSLTIQCQVDSQVTMMFWYRQQPGQSLTLIATANQGSEATYESGFVIDKFPISRPNLTFSTLTVSNMSPEDSSIYLCSVSAGGATEAFFGQGTRLTVV.

V and J are TRBV18 and TRBJ2-3, with no clear D. The CDR3 has 15 residues. Germline V gene lookup returns CDR1 KGHSH and CDR2 LQKENI. V lost 1 base to trimming and J lost 0 bases, with 8 bases between them. The CDR3 DNA reads as TGTGCCAGCTCACCACGAGAGCCAAGCACAGATACGCAGTATTTT. Translated: CASSPREPSTDTQYF.

The chain couples TRBV5-4 to TRBJ2-1; TRBD2 matches 11 bases. This CDR3 spans 16 amino acids. Germline V gives CDR1 SGHNT, CDR2 YYREEE (reference sequence). The V gene end was trimmed by 2 bases and the J gene end by 2 bases; junction bases not matched to a gene: 3. Here the CDR3 reads CASSFGGLAAYNEQFF. DNA for the CDR3: TGTGCCAGCAGCTTCGGGGGACTAGCGGCCTACAATGAGCAGTTCTTC.

Points on this clone: One junction end disagrees with the germline gene, perhaps due to a read error. The chain has TRBV28 and TRBJ1-6, with D perhaps TRBD1 (5 bases). The CDR3 is 15 amino acids. Germline V gene data show CDR1 as MDHEN and CDR2 as SYDVKM. The CDR3 DNA follows: TGTGCCAGCAGCTCCACCGCGGGACCTAATCCACCCCTCCACTTT. This codes for CASSSTAGPNPPLHF.

J is TRBJ2-5 and V is TRBV11-3; a possible D gene is TRBD1 (5 bases). This CDR3 is built from 15 residues. V lost 5 bases and J lost 3, with 16 bases in between. The germline V gene has CDR1 SGHNT and CDR2 YENEEA. CDR3 residues: CASSPNPQGKETQYF. As DNA, the CDR3 is TGTGCCAGCAGCCCCAACCCCCAGGGTAAAGAGACCCAGTACTTC.

V gene TRBV7-9 combines with J gene TRBJ2-5; TRBD1 aligns across 8 bases. The germline V gene encodes CDR1 SEHNR and CDR2 FQNEAQ (reference sequence). V lost 5 bases and J lost 2; bases outside the gene matches: 7. The CDR3 has 15 residues. CDR3 nucleotides: TGTGCCAGCAGCCGGACAGGGAAGGCGCAAGAGACCCAGTACTTC. This sequence encodes CASSRTGKAQETQYF.

The chain links TRBV15 to TRBJ2-7, with 10 nucleotides matching TRBD1. Germline V gene lookup returns CDR1 LNHNV and CDR2 YYDKDF (reference sequence). This CDR3 is 15 amino acids long. V was pared by 4 bases and J by 2 bases, with 5 bases of the junction left unmatched. The CDR3 region has the DNA TGTGCCACCAGCATTGGCGGACAGGGGGCCTACGAGCAGTACTTC. Its protein product is CATSIGGQGAYEQYF.

The chain links TRBV4-2 to TRBJ2-3, with 10 nucleotides matching TRBD2. V shed 0 bases, J shed 3 bases, and the junction held 9 bases outside the gene matches. This CDR3 region has 18 residues. CDR1 is LGHNA and CDR2 is YNFKEQ in the germline V gene. The CDR3 sequence: CASSQEVGAGGETDTQYF. The CDR3 DNA reads TGTGCCAGCAGCCAAGAGGTGGGAGCGGGGGGGGAGACAGATACGCAGTATTTT.

This clone was detected only once. The rearrangement joins TRBV9 to TRBJ1-2; D is perhaps TRBD1 (5 bases). This CDR3 has 14 residues. V lost 4 bases and J 7 bases, leaving 17 bases between the germline ends. Germline CDR1 is SGDLS and CDR2 is YYNGEE. This CDR3 is CASSPTGRVCGYTF. The CDR3, as DNA: TGTGCCAGCAGCCCAACCGGCAGGGTGTGTGGCTACACCTTC.

The rearrangement uses TRBV5-4 and TRBJ2-5; D remains unclear. The CDR3 is made up of 14 amino acids. The germline V and J ends were trimmed by 2 bases and 3 bases, with 11 bases remaining between them. Germline V CDR1 and CDR2: SGHNT, YYREEE (reference sequence). CDR3 nucleotide sequence: TGTGCCAGCAGCTTAGTGGCTAGTGAAGAGACCCAGTACTTC. This sequence encodes CASSLVASEETQYF.

The chain combines TRBV27 with TRBJ2-1, with 9 bases fitting TRBD2. Germline trimming cut 3 bases from V and 7 bases from J; bases unmatched to any gene: 7. Germline lookup yields CDR1 MNHEY and CDR2 SMNVEV (reference sequence). The CDR3 covers 15 residues. The CDR3 DNA is TGTGCCAGCAGTTTCGGGCGGGGGGGCCGTAATGAGCAGTTCTTC. Protein product: CASSFGRGGRNEQFF.

This rearrangement joins TRBV19 to TRBJ1-1; maybe TRBD1 (6 bases). Germline CDR1 is LNHDA and CDR2 is SQIVND (reference sequence). Trimming removed 3 bases at V and 4 bases at J, with 9 bases between. There are 13 residues in the CDR3. CDR3 in DNA: TGTGCCAGTAGTATTCAGGGGCTCACTGAAGCTTTCTTT. Its translation: CASSIQGLTEAFF.

The V call is TRBV30, the J call TRBJ1-2; 8 bases fit TRBD1. The length of the CDR3 is 15 residues. Germline CDR1 and CDR2: GTSNPN and SVGIG (reference sequence). The trim removed 7 bases at V and 4 bases at J, leaving 14 bases unmatched. In DNA, the CDR3 is TGTGCCTCTCCTCTCCGGGACAGGCATACCTATGGCTACACCTTC. Its protein is CASPLRDRHTYGYTF.

This clone has only a few counts. V is TRBV6-1 and J is TRBJ2-7; D not resolved. The CDR3 is 13 residues long. Trimming took 3 bases from V and 4 from J, leaving 10 bases between them. Germline CDR1 and CDR2: MNHNS and SASEGT. CDR3 in DNA: TGTGCCAGCAGTGATCCGTCGTTGTACGAGCAGTACTTC. As protein: CASSDPSLYEQYF.

The sample holds a few counts of this clone. The J gene is TRBJ2-1, the V gene TRBV9; D is possibly TRBD1 (6 bases). The CDR3 covers 13 residues. Trimming removed 5 bases at V and 8 bases at J, with 14 bases between. Germline V gives CDR1 SGDLS, CDR2 YYNGEE. The CDR3 region has the DNA TGTGCCAGCAGTCTTACAGGGCCCGATGAGCAGTTCTTC. Translated, it gives CASSLTGPDEQFF.

The CDR3 DNA reads TGTGCCAGCAGCGTAGGCACCGGACAGGGCTATGGCTACACCTTC. Protein sequence: CASSVGTGQGYGYTF. V and J are TRBV9 and TRBJ1-2; 8 positions match TRBD1. CDR1 is SGDLS, CDR2 YYNGEE, per germline. The V and J ends lost 0 bases and 4 bases, in that order; junction bases with no gene match: 5. CDR3 size: 15 residues.

This chain links TRBV18 with TRBJ2-2, with no clear D. V shed 1 base and J shed 6 bases, with 6 bases lying between them. The germline CDR1 and CDR2 sequences are KGHSH and LQKENI. The length of the CDR3 is 13 residues. As DNA, the CDR3 is TGTGCCAGCTCACCACTCCAGGCCGGGGAGCTGTTTTTT. Protein: CASSPLQAGELFF.

The sample holds one count of this clone. The chain recombines TRBV10-1 with TRBJ1-1; tentative D call: TRBD1 (6 bases). The V end lost 5 bases, the J end lost 6 bases, and 13 bases lay between the germline ends. Looked up from germline, CDR1 is WNHNN and CDR2 is SYGVQD (reference sequence). The CDR3 contains 13 residues. The DNA of the CDR3 is TGCGCCAGCAGTCCGACAGGTAGGGCTGAAGCTTTCTTT. As protein: CASSPTGRAEAFF.

This clone was detected a few times. The V and J genes are TRBV4-2 and TRBJ2-5; maybe TRBD2 (5 bases). CDR1 is LGHNA and CDR2 is YNFKEQ in the germline V gene. The CDR3 is 13 amino acids. The ends were cut back, 0 bases at V and 4 bases at J, with 6 bases in the middle. The CDR3 DNA sequence: TGTGCCAGCAGCCAAGACGCGGGAGAGACCCAGTACTTC. Its translation is CASSQDAGETQYF.

The V call is TRBV4-1, the J call TRBJ2-3; 14 nucleotides agree with TRBD2. CDR3 length equals 19 residues. V shed 0 bases, J shed 2 bases, and the junction held 7 bases outside the gene matches. The germline gives CDR1 MGHRA, CDR2 YSYEKL. The CDR3 coding sequence is TGCGCCAGCAGCCAAGAGGCGGGGACTAGCGGGGGATACACAGATACGCAGTATTTT. Its protein is CASSQEAGTSGGYTDTQYF.

This clone was counted a single time. This sequence joins TRBV5-6 and TRBJ1-6, with TRBD1 as a possible D gene (5 bases). The V end lost 4 bases, the J end lost 6 bases, and 11 bases lay between the germline ends. Germline values: CDR1 SGHDT, CDR2 YYEEEE. The CDR3 is made up of 14 amino acids. As DNA, the CDR3 is TGTGCCAGCAGCCAAAGACAGAGTAATTCACCCCTCCACTTT. Translation gives CASSQRQSNSPLHF.